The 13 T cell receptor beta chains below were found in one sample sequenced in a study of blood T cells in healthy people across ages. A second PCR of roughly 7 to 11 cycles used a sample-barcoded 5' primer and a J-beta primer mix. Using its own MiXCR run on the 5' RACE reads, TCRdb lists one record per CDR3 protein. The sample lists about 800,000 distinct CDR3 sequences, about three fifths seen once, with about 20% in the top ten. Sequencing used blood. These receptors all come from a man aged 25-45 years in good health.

The chain's CDR3 is CASKKGYGYTF. Written as DNA, the CDR3 is TGTGCCAGCAAAAAGGGCTACGGCTACACCTTC. The chain carries TRBV12-3 or TRBV12-4 and TRBJ1-2; no definite D call. Trimming cost V 7 bases and J 8 bases, with 11 bases left between them. CDR3 length: 11 amino acids.

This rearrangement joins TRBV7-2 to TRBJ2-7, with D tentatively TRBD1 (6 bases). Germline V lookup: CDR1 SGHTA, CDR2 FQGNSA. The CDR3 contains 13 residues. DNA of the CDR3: TGTGCGAGCGGTAGAGGGGACATTTACGAGCAGTACTTC. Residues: CASGRGDIYEQYF.

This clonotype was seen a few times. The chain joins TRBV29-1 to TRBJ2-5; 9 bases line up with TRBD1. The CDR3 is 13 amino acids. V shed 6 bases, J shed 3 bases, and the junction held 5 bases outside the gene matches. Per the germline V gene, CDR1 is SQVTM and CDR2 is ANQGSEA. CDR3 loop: CSVRQGGEETQYF. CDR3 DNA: TGCAGCGTAAGACAGGGGGGGGAAGAGACCCAGTACTTC. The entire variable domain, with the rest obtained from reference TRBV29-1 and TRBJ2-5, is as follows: SAVISQKPSRDICQRGTSLTIQCQVDSQVTMMFWYRQQPGQSLTLIATANQGSEATYESGFVIDKFPISRPNLTFSTLTVSNMSPEDSSIYLCSVRQGGEETQYFGPGTRLLVL.

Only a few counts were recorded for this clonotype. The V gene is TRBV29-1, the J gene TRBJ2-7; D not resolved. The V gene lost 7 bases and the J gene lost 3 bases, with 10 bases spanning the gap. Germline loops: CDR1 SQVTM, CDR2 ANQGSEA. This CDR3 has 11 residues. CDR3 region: CSAVEDYEQYF. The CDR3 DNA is TGCAGCGCCGTTGAGGACTACGAGCAGTACTTC.

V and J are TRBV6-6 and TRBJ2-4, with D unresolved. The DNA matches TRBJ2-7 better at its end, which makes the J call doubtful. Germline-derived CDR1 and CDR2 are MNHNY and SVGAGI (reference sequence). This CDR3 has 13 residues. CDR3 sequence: CASSYLEIYEQYF. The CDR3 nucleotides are TGTGCCAGCAGTTATTTGGAGATTTACGAGCAGTACTTC.

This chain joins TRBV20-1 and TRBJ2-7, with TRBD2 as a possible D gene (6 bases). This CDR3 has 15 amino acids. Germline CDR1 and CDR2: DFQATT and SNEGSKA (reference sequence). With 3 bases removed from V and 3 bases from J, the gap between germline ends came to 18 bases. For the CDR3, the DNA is TGCAGTGCTAGGGAGGGTGAGGGAGAAGGCTACGAGCAGTACTTC. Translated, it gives CSAREGEGEGYEQYF.

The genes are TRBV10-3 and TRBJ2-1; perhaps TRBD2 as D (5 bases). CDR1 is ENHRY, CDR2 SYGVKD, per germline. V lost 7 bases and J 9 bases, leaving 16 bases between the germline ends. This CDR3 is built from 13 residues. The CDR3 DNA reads TGTGCCATCACCAGCGGCGGAGAAGGTGAGCAGTTCTTC. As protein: CAITSGGEGEQFF.

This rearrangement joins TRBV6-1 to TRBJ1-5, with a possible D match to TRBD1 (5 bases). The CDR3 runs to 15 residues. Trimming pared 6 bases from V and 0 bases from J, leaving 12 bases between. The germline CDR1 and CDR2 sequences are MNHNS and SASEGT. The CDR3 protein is CASRDTDNSNQPQHF. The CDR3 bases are TGTGCCAGCAGGGACACCGATAATAGCAATCAGCCCCAGCATTTT.

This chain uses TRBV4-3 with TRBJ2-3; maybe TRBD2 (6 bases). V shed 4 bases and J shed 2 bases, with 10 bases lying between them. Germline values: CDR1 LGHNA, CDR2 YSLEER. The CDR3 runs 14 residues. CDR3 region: CASSRGGITDTQYF. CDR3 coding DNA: TGCGCCAGCAGCCGAGGCGGGATCACAGATACGCAGTATTTT.

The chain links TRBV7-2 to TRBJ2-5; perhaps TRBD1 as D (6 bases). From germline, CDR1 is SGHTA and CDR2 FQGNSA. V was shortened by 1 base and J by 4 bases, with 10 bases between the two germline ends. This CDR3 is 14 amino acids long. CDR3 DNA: TGTGCCAGCAGCTTAGACAGGGCGGGAGAGACCCAGTACTTC. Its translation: CASSLDRAGETQYF.

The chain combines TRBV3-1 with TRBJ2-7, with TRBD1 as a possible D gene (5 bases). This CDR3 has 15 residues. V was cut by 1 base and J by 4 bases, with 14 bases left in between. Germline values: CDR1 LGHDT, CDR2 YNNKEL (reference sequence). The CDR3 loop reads CASSQVRVGSYEQYF. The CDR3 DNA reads TGTGCCAGCAGCCAAGTCAGGGTTGGTTCATACGAGCAGTACTTC.

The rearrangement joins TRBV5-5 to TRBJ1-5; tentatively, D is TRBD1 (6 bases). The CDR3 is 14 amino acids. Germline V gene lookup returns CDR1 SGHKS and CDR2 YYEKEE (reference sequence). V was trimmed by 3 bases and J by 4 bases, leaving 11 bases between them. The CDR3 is CASSSGQRNQPQHF. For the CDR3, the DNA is TGTGCCAGCAGCTCGGGACAACGAAATCAGCCCCAGCATTTT.

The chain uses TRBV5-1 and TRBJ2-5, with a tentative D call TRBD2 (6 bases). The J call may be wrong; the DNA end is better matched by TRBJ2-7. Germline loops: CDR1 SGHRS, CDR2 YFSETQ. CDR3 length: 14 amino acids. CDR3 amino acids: CASSGGDGPGEQYF. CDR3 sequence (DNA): TGCGCCAGCAGCGGAGGGGACGGCCCCGGCGAGCAGTACTTC.